The 11 T cell receptor beta chains below all came from one sample that was sequenced in a study of cytomegalovirus exposure and HLA in healthy donors. The PCR made use of 60 Vbeta and 13 Jbeta primers. Method: immunoSEQ multiplex PCR; TCRdb's copy keeps in-frame clones and lacks some. The table includes approximately 100,000 clones, approximately 76% detected once. Sequencing was performed on PBMCs. These receptors were obtained from a man in his forties or fifties in good health and CMV-seronegative.

The chain recombines TRBV5-1 with TRBJ2-5, with 10 nucleotides matching TRBD1. CDR3 length: 13 residues. V lost 8 bases to trimming and J lost 4 bases; unmatched junction nucleotides: 5. Germline CDR1 SGHRS, CDR2 YFSETQ. The CDR3: CASTRQGAETQYF. The CDR3 DNA is TGCGCCAGTACGAGACAGGGGGCAGAGACCCAGTACTTC.

The gene calls are TRBV7-2 and TRBJ1-2, with a weak D call TRBD1 (6 bases). CDR1 and CDR2 from the germline V gene are SGHTA and FQGNSA. V lost 2 bases, J lost 1 base, and 11 bases lay in between. CDR3 size: 15 residues. CDR3 sequence reads: CASSLNPDSNYGYTF. The CDR3 nucleotides are TGTGCCAGCAGCTTAAACCCGGACAGTAACTATGGCTACACCTTC.

The CDR3 reads CATSVKNRLTTFF. CDR3 in DNA: TGTGCCACCAGCGTAAAAAACAGGCTGACAACTTTCTTT. The rearrangement joins TRBV15 to TRBJ1-1; the D gene is possibly TRBD1 (5 bases). Trimming left V 5 bases short and J 12 bases short, with 19 bases between. Germline V lookup: CDR1 LNHNV, CDR2 YYDKDF (reference sequence). There are 13 residues in the CDR3.

The chain joins TRBV6-5 to TRBJ2-1, with 10 bases lining up with TRBD1. From germline, CDR1 is MNHEY and CDR2 SVGAGI. V dropped 8 bases and J dropped 6; count of bases not matched to a gene: 7. The CDR3 runs 14 residues. The CDR3 region is CASGMRTGGNEQFF. For the CDR3, the DNA is TGTGCCAGCGGCATGCGGACAGGGGGCAATGAGCAGTTCTTC.

The V gene is TRBV6-4, the J gene TRBJ2-3, with TRBD2 matching 8 bases. The J segment lost 0 bases and the V segment lost 6 bases, leaving 8 bases of the junction unmatched. The CDR3 is 16 amino acids. Per the germline V gene, CDR1 is MRHNA and CDR2 is SNTAGT. CDR3: CASSPFAGGSTDTQYF. The CDR3 coding sequence is TGTGCCAGCAGCCCATTTGCGGGGGGCAGCACAGATACGCAGTATTTT.

This clone was recorded once. This chain joins TRBV7-3 and TRBJ2-7, with TRBD1 matching 7 bases. J lost 5 bases, V lost 5 bases, and 21 bases had no gene match. Germline loops: CDR1 SGHTA, CDR2 FQGTGA. The CDR3 covers 18 residues. This CDR3 is CASSPVLRDRKGPHEQYF. The CDR3 DNA is TGTGCCAGCAGCCCCGTACTCCGGGACAGAAAAGGGCCGCACGAGCAGTACTTC.

The CDR3 sequence: CASRSRGRANVLTF. DNA of the CDR3: TGTGCCAGTAGATCCAGGGGGCGGGCCAACGTCCTGACTTTC. The chain carries TRBV19 and TRBJ2-6, with 8 bases lining up with TRBD1. This CDR3 region has 14 residues. The V gene end was trimmed by 6 bases and the J gene end by 5 bases; junction bases not matched to a gene: 3. The germline V gene has CDR1 LNHDA and CDR2 SQIVND (reference sequence).

This clone was recorded once. The chain recombines TRBV9 with TRBJ1-2, with TRBD1 matching over 8 bases. There are 16 residues in the CDR3. V was pared by 4 bases and J by 1 base, with 9 bases of the junction left unmatched. Germline V gives CDR1 SGDLS, CDR2 YYNGEE. CDR3 loop: CASSLSDRGYNYGYTF. The CDR3 region has the DNA TGTGCCAGCAGCCTCAGTGACAGGGGCTATAACTATGGCTACACCTTC.

V is TRBV28 and J is TRBJ1-4, with 7 nucleotides matching TRBD1. This CDR3 has 16 amino acids. J was trimmed by 0 bases and V by 4 bases; bases with no gene match: 5. CDR1 and CDR2 from the germline V gene are MDHEN and SYDVKM. The CDR3 region has the DNA TGTGCCAGCAGTTCAACAGGGGACCCAACTAATGAAAAACTGTTTTTT. Residues: CASSSTGDPTNEKLFF.

This CDR3 reads CASSLSRGGVETQYF. For the CDR3, the DNA is TGTGCCAGCAGCTTGTCGAGGGGGGGCGTGGAGACCCAGTACTTC. The J gene is TRBJ2-5, the V gene TRBV5-5; TRBD2 might be the D (7 bases). With 1 base removed from V and 5 bases from J, the gap between germline ends came to 15 bases. The CDR3 is 15 amino acids. In germline, CDR1 is SGHKS, CDR2 YYEKEE (reference sequence).

In its sample, this clone was seen a few times. The V and J genes are TRBV9 and TRBJ1-4; 10 nucleotides align to TRBD1. Trimming removed 2 bases from V and 8 bases from J; junction bases left unmatched: 6. The CDR3 runs to 15 residues. Germline V gene sequence: CDR1 SGDLS, CDR2 YYNGEE. Here the CDR3 reads CASSVSGTGVEKLFF. The CDR3 DNA follows: TGTGCCAGCAGCGTTAGTGGGACAGGGGTGGAAAAACTGTTTTTT.